This is a list of T cell receptor beta chains from one sample in a study of blood T cell repertoires in COVID-19. Profiling relied on immunoSEQ multiplex PCR, and the TCRdb table lists in-frame clones only, not all of them. In the table there are around 83,000 clones, 85% of which are singletons. Sequenced: peripheral blood. Receptors were obtained from a woman between 65 and 79 years old with acute or convalescent COVID-19. The CDR3 runs from the conserved cysteine through the conserved F or W. Fields, in order: V gene, D gene, J gene, clone size, CDR3 protein, CDR3 DNA. The D gene is left open where the match is weak. Expanded clones get a size class; other rows say once, few or many, or leave the size out.

TRBV6-4,TRBD2,TRBJ2-1,NA,CASASLAGAGSYNEQFF,TGTGCCAGCGCGAGTCTAGCGGGAGCTGGCTCCTACAATGAGCAGTTCTTC
TRBV29-1,NA,TRBJ2-1,once,CSVGRLPGEQFF,TGCAGCGTTGGAAGACTACCCGGTGAGCAGTTCTTC
TRBV27,NA,TRBJ2-1,NA,CASSRLVGYSSEQFF,TGTGCCAGCAGTCGCCTCGTCGGTTATTCGAGTGAGCAGTTCTTC
TRBV7-9,NA,TRBJ1-5,NA,CASSPGDGGNQPQHF,TGTGCCAGCAGTCCGGGCGACGGCGGGAATCAGCCCCAGCATTTT
TRBV7-2,TRBD1,TRBJ1-2,NA,CASSIQGFGYTF,TGTGCCAGCAGCATACAGGGGTTTGGCTACACCTTC
TRBV27,NA,TRBJ2-1,NA,CASSFPSSYNEQFF,TGTGCCAGCAGTTTCCCGAGCTCCTACAATGAGCAGTTCTTC
TRBV21-1,NA,TRBJ2-2,once,CASSRGTSGRPANTGELFF,TGTGCCAGCAGCAGGGGGACTAGCGGGAGGCCCGCGAACACCGGGGAGCTGTTTTTT
TRBV5-1,TRBD1,TRBJ1-6,NA,CASSSGTGTGSPLHF,TGCGCCAGCAGCTCCGGGACAGGGACGGGGTCACCCCTCCACTTT
TRBV10-3,NA,TRBJ1-2,NA,CAISELAQGANYGYTF,TGTGCCATCAGTGAGCTCGCACAGGGAGCTAACTATGGCTACACCTTC
TRBV28,NA,TRBJ1-1,NA,CASSYSLEGGTEAFF,TGTGCCAGCAGTTACTCCCTTGAGGGAGGTACTGAAGCTTTCTTT
TRBV15,TRBD1,TRBJ1-2,NA,CATSAPTGDYGYTF,TGTGCCACCAGCGCCCCGACAGGGGACTATGGCTACACCTTC
TRBV18,NA,TRBJ2-1,NA,CASSNVSGRGWGSYNEQFF,TGTGCCAGCTCAAATGTTAGTGGACGGGGATGGGGCTCCTACAATGAGCAGTTCTTC
TRBV18,TRBD1,TRBJ1-2,NA,CASSPIDRGGYTF,TGTGCCAGCTCACCAATAGACAGGGGCGGCTACACCTTC
TRBV7-9,TRBD1,TRBJ1-3,NA,CASSLRQGAKAGNTIYF,TGTGCCAGCAGCTTACGTCAGGGGGCAAAGGCTGGAAACACCATATATTTT
TRBV7-9,TRBD2,TRBJ2-2,NA,CASSLAVGRVTAGELFF,TGTGCCAGCAGCTTAGCCGTCGGGAGGGTTACGGCCGGGGAGCTGTTTTTT
TRBV5-1,NA,TRBJ1-2,NA,CASSLDSNYGYTF,TGCGCCAGCAGCTTGGACAGTAACTATGGCTACACCTTC
TRBV19,NA,TRBJ1-5,NA,CASSSDEYSNQPQHF,TGTGCCAGTAGCAGCGACGAATATAGCAATCAGCCCCAGCATTTT
TRBV6-1,NA,TRBJ1-2,NA,CASSDLQGPYGYTF,TGTGCCAGCAGTGACCTACAGGGACCCTATGGCTACACCTTC
TRBV19,TRBD2,TRBJ2-2,NA,CASSEGLASGELFF,TGTGCCAGTAGTGAAGGACTAGCGTCCGGGGAGCTGTTTTTT
TRBV5-1,TRBD1,TRBJ1-2,NA,CASSLEDRAYGYTF,TGCGCCAGCAGCTTGGAGGACAGGGCCTATGGCTACACCTTC
TRBV9,NA,TRBJ2-3,NA,CASSVGLAGAGDTQYF,TGTGCCAGCAGCGTAGGTCTAGCCGGAGCCGGAGATACGCAGTATTTT
TRBV20-1,NA,TRBJ1-2,NA,CSANDGNYGYTF,TGCAGTGCTAATGACGGGAACTATGGCTACACCTTC
TRBV7-2,NA,TRBJ1-1,NA,CASSLRQGTSLNTEAFF,TGTGCCAGCAGCTTAAGGCAGGGGACCTCCTTGAACACTGAAGCTTTCTTT
TRBV18,NA,TRBJ1-1,NA,CASSPSRGGNTEAFF,TGTGCCAGCTCACCATCGAGGGGGGGGAACACTGAAGCTTTCTTT
TRBV7-7,NA,TRBJ2-3,few,CASSPGIDVVDTQYF,TGTGCCAGCAGTCCCGGGATCGACGTTGTGGATACGCAGTATTTT
TRBV3-1/TRBV3-2,TRBD1,TRBJ2-5,NA,CASSRQTGGERETQYF,TGTGCCAGCAGCCGACAGACAGGGGGCGAGCGAGAGACCCAGTACTTC
TRBV6-5,TRBD1,TRBJ1-2,few,CASGDSFYGYTF,TGTGCCAGCGGGGACAGCTTCTATGGCTACACCTTC
TRBV5-1,NA,TRBJ1-6,NA,CASSLDAGSWNSPLHF,TGCGCCAGCAGCTTAGATGCGGGGAGTTGGAATTCACCCCTCCACTTT
TRBV28,NA,TRBJ1-2,few,CASIKLDSRGGYTF,TGTGCCAGCATCAAACTGGACTCAAGAGGTGGCTACACCTTC
TRBV5-5,TRBD1,TRBJ2-5,NA,CASSLGGQGSGETQYF,TGTGCCAGCAGCTTGGGTGGACAGGGGTCGGGAGAGACCCAGTACTTC
TRBV5-4,TRBD2,TRBJ2-5,NA,CASSLYSGPSLYQETQYF,TGTGCCAGCAGCTTGTATAGCGGGCCTTCCTTATACCAAGAGACCCAGTACTTC
TRBV3-1/TRBV3-2,TRBD2,TRBJ2-1,NA,CASSQGVGGCNEQFF,TGTGCCAGCAGCCAAGGGGTCGGGGGGTGCAATGAGCAGTTCTTC
TRBV7-2,NA,TRBJ1-2,NA,CASSLMGQTGGYTF,TGTGCCAGCAGCCTGATGGGTCAGACCGGGGGCTACACCTTC
TRBV4-3,TRBD1,TRBJ1-2,NA,CASSQSPGQPRYGYTF,TGCGCCAGCAGCCAAAGCCCGGGACAGCCACGCTATGGCTACACCTTC
TRBV19,NA,TRBJ1-5,NA,CASSMGQTYQPQHF,TGTGCCAGTAGTATGGGCCAGACCTATCAGCCCCAGCATTTT
TRBV28,TRBD1,TRBJ1-5,many,CASSLEALGQGDFNQPQHF,TGTGCCAGCAGTTTAGAAGCGCTAGGACAGGGAGATTTCAATCAGCCCCAGCATTTT
TRBV3-1/TRBV3-2,TRBD2,TRBJ2-1,NA,CASSPSLSGGTYNEQFF,TGTGCCAGCAGCCCCTCCTTGTCGGGAGGTACCTACAATGAGCAGTTCTTC
TRBV6-5,NA,TRBJ1-6,NA,CASSYWEGSDSPLHF,TGTGCCAGCAGTTACTGGGAGGGGTCCGATTCACCCCTCCACTTT
TRBV5-4,NA,TRBJ1-6,NA,CASSVFSGRSSYNSPLHF,TGTGCCAGCAGCGTTTTTTCAGGGAGGAGCTCCTATAATTCACCCCTCCACTTT
TRBV7-9,TRBD1,TRBJ2-2,NA,CASSLPRQGADTGELFF,TGTGCCAGCAGCTTACCCCGACAGGGGGCTGACACCGGGGAGCTGTTTTTT
TRBV29-1,TRBD1,TRBJ2-1,once,CSATRDRDLDEQFF,TGCAGCGCCACTAGGGACAGGGATCTGGATGAGCAGTTCTTC
TRBV7-2,NA,TRBJ1-1,NA,CASSLAEGRANF,TGTGCCAGCAGCTTAGCGGAGGGGAGAGCAAACTTT
TRBV6-5,NA,TRBJ2-1,NA,CASSLAREQFF,TGTGCCAGCAGCCTAGCTCGAGAGCAGTTCTTC
TRBV3-1/TRBV3-2,NA,TRBJ1-5,once,CASSQGGGRVNQPQHF,TGTGCCAGCAGCCAAGGGGGAGGCAGGGTCAATCAGCCCCAGCATTTT
TRBV5-1,TRBD2,TRBJ2-1,NA,CASSLSGSSYNEQFF,TGCGCCAGCAGCTTGAGCGGGAGCTCCTACAATGAGCAGTTCTTC
TRBV19,NA,TRBJ1-1,NA,CASSIAAAGGTEAFF,TGTGCCAGTAGTATAGCGGCAGCCGGGGGTACTGAAGCTTTCTTT
TRBV30,NA,TRBJ2-3,NA,CAWSVQVNTQYF,TGTGCCTGGAGTGTACAAGTCAACACGCAGTATTTT
TRBV29-1,TRBD2,TRBJ2-1,NA,CSVQRLAGGNNEQFF,TGCAGCGTTCAACGACTAGCGGGAGGTAACAATGAGCAGTTCTTC
TRBV5-8,NA,TRBJ2-2,NA,CASSLALGPGYTGELFF,TGTGCCAGCAGCTTGGCTCTAGGCCCCGGGTACACCGGGGAGCTGTTTTTT
TRBV18,TRBD1,TRBJ1-1,NA,CASSLSGTGSMGTEAFF,TGTGCCAGCTCACTTTCCGGGACAGGGTCGATGGGAACTGAAGCTTTCTTT
TRBV11-2,NA,TRBJ2-3,NA,CASSLVSLDRAERYF,TGTGCCAGCAGCTTAGTGAGTCTGGATCGAGCGGAGCGGTATTTT
TRBV10-1,NA,TRBJ1-1,NA,CASLQVTLNTEAFF,TGCGCCAGCTTACAAGTCACCCTGAACACTGAAGCTTTCTTT
TRBV18,NA,TRBJ2-4,NA,CASNRGQNIQYF,TGTGCCAGTAATCGCGGTCAAAACATTCAGTACTTC
TRBV2,TRBD2,TRBJ2-1,NA,CASSPTSIPEQFF,TGTGCCAGCAGCCCGACTAGCATCCCTGAGCAGTTCTTC
TRBV30,TRBD2,TRBJ2-1,NA,CAWSVGLAGGLSEQFF,TGTGCCTGGAGTGTAGGGCTAGCGGGAGGTTTGAGTGAGCAGTTCTTC
TRBV27,TRBD1,TRBJ1-2,NA,CASSLSPGTGTGYTF,TGTGCCAGCAGTTTATCGCCCGGGACAGGGACTGGCTACACCTTC